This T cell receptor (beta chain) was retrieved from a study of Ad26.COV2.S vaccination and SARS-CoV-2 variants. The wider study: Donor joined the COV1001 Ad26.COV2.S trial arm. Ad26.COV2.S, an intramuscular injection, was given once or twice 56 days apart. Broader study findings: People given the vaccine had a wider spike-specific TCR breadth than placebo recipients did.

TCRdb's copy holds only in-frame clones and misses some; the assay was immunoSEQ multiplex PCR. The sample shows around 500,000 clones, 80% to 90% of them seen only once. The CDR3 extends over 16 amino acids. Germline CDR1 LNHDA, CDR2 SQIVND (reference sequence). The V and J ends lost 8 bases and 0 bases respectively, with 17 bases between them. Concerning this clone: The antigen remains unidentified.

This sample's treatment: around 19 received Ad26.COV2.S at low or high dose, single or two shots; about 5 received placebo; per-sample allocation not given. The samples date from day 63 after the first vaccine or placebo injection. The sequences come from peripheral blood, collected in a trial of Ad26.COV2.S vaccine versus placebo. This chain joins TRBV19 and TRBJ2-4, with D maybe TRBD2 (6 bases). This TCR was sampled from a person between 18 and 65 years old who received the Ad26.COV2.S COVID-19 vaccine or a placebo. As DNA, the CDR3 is TGTGCCAGTGGTCGATCGGGGACTTTAGCCAAAAACATTCAGTACTTC. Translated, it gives CASGRSGTLAKNIQYF. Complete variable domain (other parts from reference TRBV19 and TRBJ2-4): DGGITQSPKYLFRKEGQNVTLSCEQNLNHDAMYWYRQDPGQGLRLIYYSQIVNDFQKGDIAEGYSVSREKKESFPLTVTSAQKNPTAFYLCASGRSGTLAKNIQYFGAGTRLSVL.